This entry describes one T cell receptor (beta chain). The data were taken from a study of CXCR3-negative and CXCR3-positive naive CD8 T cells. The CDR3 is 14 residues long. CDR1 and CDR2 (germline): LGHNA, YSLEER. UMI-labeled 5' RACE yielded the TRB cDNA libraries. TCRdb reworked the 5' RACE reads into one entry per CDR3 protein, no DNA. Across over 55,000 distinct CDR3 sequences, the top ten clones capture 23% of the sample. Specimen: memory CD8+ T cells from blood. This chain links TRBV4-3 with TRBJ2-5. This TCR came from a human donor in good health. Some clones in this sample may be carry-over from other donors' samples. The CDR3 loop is CASSQESRGETQYF.